This T cell receptor beta chain derives from a study of cytomegalovirus exposure and HLA in healthy donors. Study-wide context: Among the 350 to 400 donors who were genotyped, over 70% fell in the genetic ancestry cluster that is associated with self-reported Caucasian donors.

Regarding the study as a whole: What a later analysis showed was that several of the most significant clusters appeared linked to common viral pathogens.

In regard to this clone: Its target is unknown.

The PCR contained 60 Vbeta and 13 Jbeta primers. Measured with immunoSEQ multiplex PCR; TCRdb has only the in-frame clones, and not every one. The table has about 280,000 clones, roughly 89% seen once. The sequencing input was PBMCs. The receptor was derived from a woman under 30 in good health and CMV-seronegative.

CDR3 loop: CASSLGGFGQGIPYEQYF. The CDR3 DNA follows: TGTGCCAGCAGCTTGGGCGGGTTCGGACAGGGAATCCCCTACGAGCAGTACTTC. The chain uses TRBV5-4 and TRBJ2-5, with TRBD1 matching 8 bases. The DNA end favors TRBJ2-7, so the J call may be wrong. Germline lookup yields CDR1 SGHNT and CDR2 YYREEE (reference sequence). The CDR3 loop spans 18 amino acids.